This T cell receptor beta chain comes out of a study of persistence of HIV-infected CD4 T cells. Trimming removed 6 bases from V and 1 base from J, with 12 bases in between. This CDR3 is 14 amino acids long. Per germline, CDR1 SEHNR and CDR2 FQNEAQ (reference sequence). This was the immunoSEQ version 4 assay in survey mode. Some clones are missing from TCRdb's copy, which holds only in-frame ones; the method was immunoSEQ multiplex PCR. The table records 43,000 or so clones, more than 70% of them present only once. With regard to this clone: Its antigen is still unknown.

Nonspecific anti-CD3/anti-CD28 bead stimulation represents the broad CD4+ T cell repertoire. Sorting selected CD4+ T cells upregulating both CD40 ligand and CD69. The chain uses TRBV7-9 and TRBJ1-1; possible D gene TRBD1, 6 bases. The sample in question was CD4+ T cells sorted from PBMCs after approximately 19-hour stimulation, obtained from a patient who received antiretroviral therapy. The clonotype originates from an adult man with HIV who was CMV-seropositive. DNA of the CDR3: TGTGCCAGCAGAAGAGGACAGACGAACACTGAAGCTTTCTTT. As protein: CASRRGQTNTEAFF.